Below, 18 T cell receptor beta chains from the same sample are listed, as sequenced in a study of quantifying T cell responses using KT2 cells. On the study more broadly: TCR alpha and beta constant-region primers primed reverse transcription of RNA.

A single-stranded UMI oligo with SP2 sequence was ligated to cDNA 3' ends. The first PCR ran three to four cycles with an equimolar RC1.1 and RC1.2 beta primer mix. Via MiXCR, TCRdb re-called the UMI-ligation and nested PCR reads, giving one row per CDR3 protein. The data contain some 43,000 distinct CDR3 sequences, about 18% of them seen just once; the ten biggest clones take up less than 50%. The sequenced sample consisted of PBMCs spiked with cells of the T cell clone KT2. Receptors were obtained from a human donor.

The CDR3 loop is CASIDRGAGYTF. The CDR3 DNA follows: TGTGCCAGCATCGACAGGGGGGCTGGCTACACCTTC. V and J are TRBV6-2 or TRBV6-3 and TRBJ1-2; 9 bases match TRBD1. V trimming: 7 bases; J trimming: 7 bases; junction bases outside the gene matches: 4. The V gene's germline CDR1 is MNHEY and CDR2 SVGEGT. This CDR3 has 12 residues.

This clonotype was observed many times. This chain uses TRBV10-2 with TRBJ1-3; 7 nucleotides agree with TRBD1. The ends lost 8 bases at V and 2 bases at J; junction bases unmatched: 9. CDR3 size: 15 residues. Germline CDR1 and CDR2: WSHSY and SAAADI. The CDR3 DNA reads as TGCGCCAGCGCGGCAGGGGGATCGGCTGGAAACACCATATATTTT. Translating it yields CASAAGGSAGNTIYF.

The chain recombines TRBV5-6 with TRBJ1-2; weak D call: TRBD1 (6 bases). This CDR3 comprises 14 residues. The ends were cut back, 0 bases at V and 8 bases at J, with 14 bases in the middle. From germline, CDR1 is SGHDT and CDR2 YYEEEE. CDR3 residues: CASSLATGKGGYTF. The CDR3 DNA reads as TGTGCCAGCAGCTTGGCCACAGGGAAAGGGGGCTACACCTTC.

This clonotype was recorded many times. V usage is TRBV27 and J usage is TRBJ1-1; a weak D match, TRBD1 (5 bases). The CDR3 has 15 amino acids. The germline CDR1 and CDR2 sequences are MNHEY and SMNVEV (reference sequence). Trimming removed 3 bases from V and 3 bases from J, with 14 bases in between. The CDR3 loop is CASSFGFRGDTEAFF. CDR3 in DNA: TGTGCCAGCAGTTTTGGATTTCGGGGGGACACTGAAGCTTTCTTT.

V usage is TRBV10-1 and J usage is TRBJ2-7; the D gene is possibly TRBD1 (6 bases). Trimming shortened V by 4 bases and J by 0 bases, and 13 bases separated the two germline ends. CDR3 size: 15 residues. Germline V gene lookup returns CDR1 WNHNN and CDR2 SYGVQD (reference sequence). For the CDR3, the DNA is TGCGCCAGCAGTGTCCGGGACACCTACTCCTACGAGCAGTACTTC. This translates into CASSVRDTYSYEQYF.

This clonotype was picked up many times. The chain joins TRBV7-9 to TRBJ2-7; D remains unclear. Deletions cut 1 base from V and 2 bases from J, with 3 bases between. Per the germline V gene, CDR1 is SEHNR and CDR2 is FQNEAQ (reference sequence). The CDR3 length is 12 residues. Here the CDR3 DNA reads TGTGCCAGCAGCTTAGAGACCTACGAGCAGTACTTC. Translating gives CASSLETYEQYF.

V and J are TRBV6-6 and TRBJ2-7, with no clear D. V dropped 6 bases and J dropped 3 bases, with 9 bases sitting between them. CDR1 MNHNY and CDR2 SVGAGI come from the germline V gene (reference sequence). This CDR3 contains 12 residues. The CDR3 region has the DNA TGTGCCAGCAGCCCTTTTCTCTACGAGCAGTACTTC. Translating gives CASSPFLYEQYF.

This clonotype showed up just a few times. The V and J genes are TRBV4-1 and TRBJ2-3, with TRBD1 as a possible D gene (5 bases). Between the trimmed V and J ends, which lost 3 bases and 2 bases, there was a span of 6 bases. The CDR3 has 13 residues. Germline V CDR1 and CDR2: MGHRA, YSYEKL. The CDR3 DNA follows: TGCGCCAGCAGCCAGACAGCCACAGATACGCAGTATTTT. This encodes CASSQTATDTQYF.

This chain connects TRBV4-3 to TRBJ2-1; TRBD2 aligns across 10 bases. Per germline, CDR1 LGHNA and CDR2 YSLEER. V lost 0 bases and J lost 1; bases outside the gene matches: 0. The CDR3 runs 16 residues. In nucleotides, the CDR3 is TGCGCCAGCAGCCAAGAAGCGGGAGGGTCCTACAATGAGCAGTTCTTC. Translation gives CASSQEAGGSYNEQFF.

The chain carries TRBV6-6 and TRBJ2-1; D call uncertain. V lost 5 bases, J lost 0 bases, and 11 bases lay in between. CDR1 and CDR2 from the germline V gene are MNHNY and SVGAGI (reference sequence). The CDR3 contains 15 residues. The CDR3 coding sequence is TGTGCCAGCAGTCCTGGCCAAAGCTCCTACAATGAGCAGTTCTTC. Translated, it gives CASSPGQSSYNEQFF.

This chain joins TRBV29-1 and TRBJ1-2, with unresolved D. V gave up 0 bases and J gave up 0 bases, with 5 bases separating them. CDR1 and CDR2 (germline): SQVTM, ANQGSEA. The CDR3 is 13 residues long. For the CDR3, the DNA is TGCAGCGTTGAAGATCAATCTAACTATGGCTACACCTTC. This encodes CSVEDQSNYGYTF.

This clonotype was detected a few times. J is TRBJ1-5 and V is TRBV20-1; a possible D gene is TRBD1 (5 bases). This CDR3 is 15 amino acids long. CDR1 is DFQATT and CDR2 is SNEGSKA in the germline V gene (reference sequence). Trimming left V 2 bases short and J 0 bases short, with 11 bases between. Here the CDR3 reads CSARRGTNSNQPQHF. CDR3 DNA: TGCAGTGCTAGAAGGGGTACCAATAGCAATCAGCCCCAGCATTTT.

J is TRBJ2-6 and V is TRBV6-5, with a weak D call TRBD2 (6 bases). Germline CDR1 is MNHEY and CDR2 is SVGAGI. This CDR3 has 16 residues. Deletions cut 5 bases from V and 0 bases from J, with 11 bases between. The DNA of the CDR3 is TGTGCCAGCAGTAACGGGAGACGCTCTGGGGCCAACGTCCTGACTTTC. Amino acid sequence: CASSNGRRSGANVLTF.

This clonotype has a count of ten or more. The chain combines TRBV6-1 with TRBJ1-6, with 8 bases that match TRBD1. Per the germline V gene, CDR1 is MNHNS and CDR2 is SASEGT. V was clipped by 3 bases and J by 7 bases; unmatched bases: 2. This CDR3 is built from 14 residues. As DNA, the CDR3 is TGTGCCAGCAGTGAGACAGGGGAGAATTCACCCCTCCACTTT. It is translated as CASSETGENSPLHF.

This clonotype was seen more than once but under ten times. The chain uses TRBV24-1 and TRBJ2-3, with 11 bases aligning to TRBD2. Germline V gene lookup returns CDR1 KGHDR and CDR2 SFDVKD. The CDR3 extends over 15 amino acids. Trimming at V came to 7 bases and at J to 4 bases, leaving 6 bases not matched to a gene. CDR3 in DNA: TGTGCCACCAGAAGCAAGGGACTAGCGGCAGATACGCAGTATTTT. Amino acid sequence: CATRSKGLAADTQYF.

The chain recombines TRBV7-2 with TRBJ2-1; TRBD2 aligns across 13 bases. The trim removed 8 bases at V and 4 bases at J, leaving 5 bases unmatched. Germline V gene lookup returns CDR1 SGHTA and CDR2 FQGNSA. The CDR3 is 15 amino acids. Here the CDR3 DNA reads TGTGCCAGCTCGGGACTAGCGGGGTATTACAATGAGCAGTTCTTC. This gives the protein CASSGLAGYYNEQFF.

The chain recombines TRBV5-6 with TRBJ2-3, with 8 bases fitting TRBD1. This CDR3 contains 15 residues. V shed 0 bases, J shed 1 base, and the junction held 1 base outside the gene matches. Germline V gene lookup returns CDR1 SGHDT and CDR2 YYEEEE. As DNA, the CDR3 is TGTGCCAGCAGCTTGGCGACAGGGGGCACAGATACGCAGTATTTT. Its translation: CASSLATGGTDTQYF.

The rearrangement joins TRBV20-1 to TRBJ2-3; 9 positions agree with TRBD2. The CDR3 totals 15 residues. CDR1 and CDR2 (germline): DFQATT, SNEGSKA (reference sequence). V gave up 0 bases and J gave up 3 bases; unmatched junction bases: 4. In DNA form, the CDR3 reads TGCAGTGCTAGAGACATTAGCGGGAGAACAGATACGCAGTATTTT. Its translation: CSARDISGRTDTQYF.